The subject of this entry is one T cell receptor (beta chain). The data stem from a study of blood T cell repertoires in COVID-19. For the study at large: COVID-19 samples, acute and convalescent, were from the United States, Italy and Spain.

Generated by immunoSEQ multiplex PCR, the TCRdb table keeps only in-frame clones and is missing some. The data contain over 55,000 clones, 84% of them seen just once; the ten biggest clones take up 7.5% to 9.5%. The CDR3 extends over 14 amino acids. V lost 4 bases to trimming and J lost 1 base, with 7 bases between them. In germline, CDR1 is LNHDA, CDR2 SQIVND (reference sequence). The receptor's source is a man in his forties or fifties with active COVID-19. The chain carries TRBV19 and TRBJ2-2, with D hard to call. The sample consisted of peripheral blood. CDR3: CASSRGENTGELFF. CDR3 DNA: TGTGCCAGTAGTAGAGGAGAGAACACCGGGGAGCTGTTTTTT.